The clone carrying this T cell receptor beta chain showed up just a few times. Its target is unknown. The data were taken from a study of post-analysis software for immune sequencing data. Broader study findings: About five TRBV segments appeared more often in patients than in controls, and TRBV5-6, TRBV5-1 and TRBV20-1 were among these.

Trimming removed 3 bases at V and 5 bases at J, with 5 bases between. The CDR3 totals 12 residues. CDR1 and CDR2 from the germline V gene are LGHNT and FRNRAP. Unique molecular identifiers featured in each of the TCR beta cDNA libraries. MiXCR, applied by TCRdb to the PCR reads, yields one record per CDR3 protein. The sample lists 170,000 or so distinct CDR3 sequences; 25% to 35% were seen once. This chain connects TRBV12-5 to TRBJ1-5, with unresolved D. The sequence was obtained from a girl under 18 with multiple sclerosis. Sequencing was done on a sample of blood. CDR3 coding DNA: TGTGCTAGTGGTTTAAGGGATCAGCCCCAGCATTTT. The encoded protein is CASGLRDQPQHF.